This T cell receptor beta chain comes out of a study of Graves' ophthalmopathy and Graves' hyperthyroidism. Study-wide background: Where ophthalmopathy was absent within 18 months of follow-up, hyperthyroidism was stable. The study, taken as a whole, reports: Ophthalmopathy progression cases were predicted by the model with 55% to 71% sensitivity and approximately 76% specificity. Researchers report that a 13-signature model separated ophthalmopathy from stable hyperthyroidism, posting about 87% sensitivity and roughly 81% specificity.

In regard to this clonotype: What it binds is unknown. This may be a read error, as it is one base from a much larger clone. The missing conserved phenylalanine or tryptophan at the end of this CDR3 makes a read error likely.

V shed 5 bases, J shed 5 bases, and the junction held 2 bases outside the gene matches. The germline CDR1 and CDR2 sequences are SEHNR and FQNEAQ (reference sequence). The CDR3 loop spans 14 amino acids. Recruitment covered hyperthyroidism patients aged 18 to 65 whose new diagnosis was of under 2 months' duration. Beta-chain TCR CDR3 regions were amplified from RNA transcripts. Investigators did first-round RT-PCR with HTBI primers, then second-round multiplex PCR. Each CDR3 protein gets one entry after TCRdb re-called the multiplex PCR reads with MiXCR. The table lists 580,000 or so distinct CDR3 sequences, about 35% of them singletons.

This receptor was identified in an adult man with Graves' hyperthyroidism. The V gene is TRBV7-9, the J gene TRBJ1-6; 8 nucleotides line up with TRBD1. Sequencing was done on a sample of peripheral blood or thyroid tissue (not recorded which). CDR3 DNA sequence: TGTGCCAGCAGCACGGACAGGGATAATTCACCCCTCCACCTT. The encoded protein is CASSTDRDNSPLHL.